This T cell receptor beta chain is from a study of blood T cell repertoires in COVID-19. Study information: COVID-19 samples from acute and convalescent phases originated in the United States, Italy and Spain.

The table came from immunoSEQ multiplex PCR; TCRdb's copy has only in-frame clones and leaves some out. The data show 230,000 or so clones, about 86% seen once. Specimen: peripheral blood. This TCR came from a man aged 40-55 years with active or convalescent COVID-19.

The CDR3 DNA reads as TGTGCCACCAGTGCCCTAACAGGGCCCGGCACCGGGGAGCTGTTTTTT. Translation: CATSALTGPGTGELFF. The chain combines TRBV24-1 with TRBJ2-2; D is possibly TRBD1 (6 bases). Trimming cost V 5 bases and J 4 bases, with 16 bases left between them. Germline-derived CDR1 and CDR2 are KGHDR and SFDVKD. This CDR3 comprises 16 residues.